These 18 T cell receptor beta chains originate from one sample sequenced in a study of T-cell reconstitution after alpha-beta-depleted transplantation in children. Preparation of the TCRbeta library used unique molecular identifiers. TCRdb redid the calling of the PCR reads with MiXCR, one entry per CDR3 protein. Among some 600,000 distinct CDR3 sequences listed, 13% were seen once. This sample comprised PBMCs, mostly from graft donor cells, obtained 360 days after TCRalphabeta/CD19-depleted stem cell transplant. Every receptor here comes from a male patient younger than 18 who had a stem cell transplant for acute myeloid leukemia, so the T cells may come from the graft donor.

The chain uses TRBV12-3 or TRBV12-4 and TRBJ1-5; no clear D. This CDR3 comprises 17 residues. The germline V and J ends were trimmed by 3 bases and 0 bases, with 15 bases remaining between them. CDR3: CASSFGPTRNSNQPQHF. The CDR3 DNA is TGTGCCAGCAGTTTCGGGCCGACACGCAATAGCAATCAGCCCCAGCATTTT.

Only a few counts were recorded for this clonotype. This chain connects TRBV6-5 to TRBJ2-7, with D possibly being TRBD2 (5 bases). In germline, CDR1 is MNHEY, CDR2 SVGAGI. CDR3 size: 14 residues. The germline V and J ends were trimmed by 2 bases and 2 bases, with 10 bases remaining between them. The CDR3 protein is CASSYLSGAYEQYF. The CDR3 coding sequence is TGTGCCAGCAGTTACCTATCCGGGGCCTACGAGCAGTACTTC.

This chain connects TRBV5-6 to TRBJ2-5; 7 nucleotides line up with TRBD2. The V segment lost 3 bases and the J segment 9 bases; nucleotides outside the gene matches: 8. Germline CDR1 SGHDT, CDR2 YYEEEE. The length of the CDR3 is 13 residues. CDR3 sequence reads: CASSSWGGDPQYF. CDR3 nucleotide sequence: TGTGCCAGCAGCTCCTGGGGGGGGGACCCCCAGTACTTC.

The chain joins TRBV4-3 to TRBJ2-2; 8 bases are shared with TRBD2. The CDR3 extends over 18 amino acids. J lost 0 bases, V lost 0 bases, and 6 bases had no gene match. The V gene's germline CDR1 is LGHNA and CDR2 YSLEER. DNA for the CDR3: TGCGCCAGCAGCCAAGAGCAGGCTAGCGGGTCGAACACCGGGGAGCTGTTTTTT. It is translated as CASSQEQASGSNTGELFF.

This clonotype has only a few counts. The genes are TRBV7-3 and TRBJ2-3, with 10 bases matching TRBD2. The CDR3 spans 17 residues. V trimming: 3 bases; J trimming: 9 bases; junction bases outside the gene matches: 15. The germline CDR1 and CDR2 sequences are SGHTA and FQGTGA. CDR3 loop: CASSFYVLAGEAATQYF. The CDR3 DNA reads as TGTGCCAGCAGCTTTTATGTCCTAGCGGGAGAAGCGGCCACGCAGTATTTT.

This clonotype was counted only a few times. The chain recombines TRBV29-1 with TRBJ2-1; 7 bases fit TRBD2. Germline lookup yields CDR1 SQVTM and CDR2 ANQGSEA. This CDR3 is built from 14 residues. Trimming at V came to 7 bases and at J to 3 bases, leaving 9 bases not matched to a gene. This CDR3 is CSALSSGGYNEQFF. Written as DNA, the CDR3 is TGCAGCGCTCTCTCTAGCGGAGGCTACAATGAGCAGTTCTTC.

This clonotype was recorded a few times. This sequence joins TRBV11-1 and TRBJ2-1; TRBD2 matches at 13 bases. The length of the CDR3 is 18 residues. Germline CDR1 is SGHAT and CDR2 is FQDESV (reference sequence). V trimming: 5 bases; J trimming: 4 bases; junction bases outside the gene matches: 11. For the CDR3, the DNA is TGTGCCAGCAGCCAAGGACTAGCGGGAGCGAATGGGTACAATGAGCAGTTCTTC. This sequence encodes CASSQGLAGANGYNEQFF.

A few counts support this clonotype. The rearrangement links TRBV18 to TRBJ2-7; D unclear. Germline CDR1 is KGHSH and CDR2 is LQKENI. The CDR3 runs 15 residues. The V gene lost 8 bases and the J gene lost 3 bases, with 20 bases spanning the gap. The CDR3 spells CASAEAKGKGYEQYF. The CDR3 DNA follows: TGTGCCAGCGCGGAAGCAAAGGGAAAAGGCTACGAGCAGTACTTC. The full variable domain, its missing parts supplied by reference TRBV18 and TRBJ2-7, is NAGVMQNPRHLVRRRGQEARLRCSPMKGHSHVYWYRQLPEEGLKFMVYLQKENIIDESGMPKERFSAEFPKEGPSILRIQQVVRGDSAAYFCASAEAKGKGYEQYFGPGTRLTVT.

This clonotype occurred a few times. The chain recombines TRBV20-1 with TRBJ2-3; D remains unclear. Germline assignment: CDR1 DFQATT and CDR2 SNEGSKA (reference sequence). Trimming pared 6 bases from V and 2 bases from J, leaving 18 bases between. The CDR3 length is 15 residues. DNA for the CDR3: TGCAGTGCCGGCATTGGAACACCAAACACAGATACGCAGTATTTT. As protein: CSAGIGTPNTDTQYF.

This clonotype was counted ten times or more. The chain combines TRBV10-1 with TRBJ1-1; no clear D gene. The CDR3 totals 16 residues. V was clipped by 7 bases and J by 0 bases, with 18 bases between them. Germline loops: CDR1 WNHNN, CDR2 SYGVQD (reference sequence). The CDR3, as DNA: TGCGCCAGCATCGGCACGGTATACCTCATGAACACTGAAGCTTTCTTT. Translated: CASIGTVYLMNTEAFF.

This clonotype was seen a handful of times. This sequence joins TRBV9 and TRBJ1-1, with no clear D. Between the trimmed V and J ends, which lost 1 base and 5 bases, there was a span of 15 bases. The CDR3 has 15 residues. Germline loops: CDR1 SGDLS, CDR2 YYNGEE. Written as DNA, the CDR3 is TGTGCCAGCAGCGTACTCTCCGGCCGGTTGACTGAAGCTTTCTTT. As protein: CASSVLSGRLTEAFF.

This clonotype was seen a handful of times. The chain links TRBV7-2 to TRBJ2-3, with 9 bases lining up with TRBD2. V shed 5 bases, J shed 0 bases, and the junction held 6 bases outside the gene matches. CDR1 is SGHTA, CDR2 FQGNSA, per germline. CDR3 length equals 16 residues. Here the CDR3 reads CASSQVAGVSTDTQYF. The CDR3 DNA sequence: TGTGCCAGCAGCCAAGTAGCGGGGGTTAGCACAGATACGCAGTATTTT.

The gene calls are TRBV10-3 and TRBJ2-2; TRBD1 agrees at 8 bases. The germline V gene encodes CDR1 ENHRY and CDR2 SYGVKD. The junction had 9 bases not matched to a gene; V was cut back by 11 bases and J by 4 bases. The CDR3 runs to 14 residues. The CDR3 DNA is TGTGCCTCAGCCCGACAGGGGTTCACCGGGGAGCTGTTTTTT. Translation gives CASARQGFTGELFF.

This clonotype has more than one count but fewer than ten. The CDR3 protein is CASSQRPTLDNEQFF. The CDR3 region has the DNA TGTGCCAGCAGCCAAAGGCCAACCCTGGACAATGAGCAGTTCTTC. The rearrangement links TRBV14 to TRBJ2-1; D gene unclear. The CDR3 totals 15 residues. Trimming stripped 2 bases from V and 5 bases from J, with 13 bases between. CDR1 SGHDN and CDR2 FVKESK come from the germline V gene.

This clonotype was recorded a few times. This chain links TRBV6-2 or TRBV6-3 with TRBJ2-7; no clear D. The CDR3 totals 13 residues. V was clipped by 6 bases and J by 0 bases, with 9 bases between them. The V gene's germline CDR1 is MNHEY and CDR2 SVGEGT. This CDR3 reads CASRKASSYEQYF. CDR3 DNA: TGTGCCAGCAGGAAGGCCTCCTCCTACGAGCAGTACTTC.

This clonotype was recorded at least ten times. V usage is TRBV12-3 or TRBV12-4 and J usage is TRBJ2-7; D gene ambiguous. V shed 3 bases and J shed 6 bases, with 9 bases lying between them. The CDR3 loop spans 12 amino acids. This CDR3 is CASSLSPGEQYF. DNA for the CDR3: TGTGCCAGCAGTTTGAGCCCCGGCGAGCAGTACTTC.

This clonotype was found a few times. CDR3 sequence: CASSRSDRGGPYEQYF. CDR3 bases: TGTGCCAGCAGCCGTAGCGACCGGGGGGGTCCCTACGAGCAGTACTTC. The rearrangement uses TRBV3-1 and TRBJ2-7; 8 nucleotides agree with TRBD2. CDR1 and CDR2 from the germline V gene are LGHDT and YNNKEL (reference sequence). The V segment lost 4 bases and the J segment 2 bases; nucleotides outside the gene matches: 10. The CDR3 spans 16 residues.

This clonotype was detected a few times. This rearrangement joins TRBV28 to TRBJ2-5; D is undetermined. CDR3 length equals 13 residues. CDR1 and CDR2 (germline): MDHEN, SYDVKM. Trimming left V 5 bases short and J 5 bases short, with 12 bases between. In DNA form, the CDR3 reads TGTGCCAGCAGTCTCCTGACAAGCGAGACCCAGTACTTC. This gives the protein CASSLLTSETQYF.